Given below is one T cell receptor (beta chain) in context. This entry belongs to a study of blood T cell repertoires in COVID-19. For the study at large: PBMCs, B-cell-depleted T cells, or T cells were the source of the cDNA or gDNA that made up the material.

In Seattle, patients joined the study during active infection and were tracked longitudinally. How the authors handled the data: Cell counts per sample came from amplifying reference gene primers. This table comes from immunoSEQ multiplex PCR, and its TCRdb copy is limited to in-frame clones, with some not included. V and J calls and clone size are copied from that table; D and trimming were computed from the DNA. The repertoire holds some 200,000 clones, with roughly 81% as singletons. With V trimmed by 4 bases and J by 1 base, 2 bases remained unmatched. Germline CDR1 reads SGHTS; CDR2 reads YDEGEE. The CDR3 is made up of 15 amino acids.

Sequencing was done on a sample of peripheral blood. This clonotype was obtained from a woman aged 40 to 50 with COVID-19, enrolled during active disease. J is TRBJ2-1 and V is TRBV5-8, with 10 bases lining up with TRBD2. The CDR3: CASSPGLASYNEQFF. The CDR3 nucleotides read TGTGCCAGCAGCCCGGGACTAGCGTCCTACAATGAGCAGTTCTTC.